The next 27 T cell receptor beta chains were all read from a single sample in a study of blood T cells in healthy people across ages. Using a J-beta primer mix together with a sample-barcoded 5' primer, a second PCR was run for about 7 to 12 cycles. TCRdb independently ran MiXCR on the 5' RACE reads; one entry per CDR3 protein. Seen here are hundreds of thousands of distinct CDR3 sequences, 21% observed once, and the top ten hold roughly 3.9%. The specimen was blood. These receptors all stem from a man in his sixties or seventies in good health.

This clonotype was found a few times. The chain carries TRBV20-1 and TRBJ2-4; maybe TRBD1 (6 bases). This CDR3 comprises 14 residues. Germline lookup yields CDR1 DFQATT and CDR2 SNEGSKA (reference sequence). Trimming cost V 0 bases and J 6 bases, with 12 bases left between them. CDR3 protein: CSARDTGRGNIQYF. The CDR3 DNA reads as TGCAGTGCTAGAGATACAGGGCGCGGAAACATTCAGTACTTC.

This clonotype was counted a few times. CDR3 in DNA: TGCAGTGTAGGGACACCGGGGGCCGGGGAGCTGTTTTTT. Its protein product is CSVGTPGAGELFF. The chain is built from TRBV20-1 and TRBJ2-2; D is perhaps TRBD1 or TRBD2 (6 bases each). Looked up from germline, CDR1 is DFQATT and CDR2 is SNEGSKA (reference sequence). Trimming took 7 bases from V and 6 from J, leaving 15 bases between them. This CDR3 contains 13 residues.

In this sample, this clonotype turned up a few times. The V gene is TRBV12-3 or TRBV12-4, the J gene TRBJ1-3; D not resolved. Trimming removed 5 bases at V and 8 bases at J, with 19 bases between. The CDR3 length is 15 residues. CDR3 in amino acids: CASSLGDLPQDTIYF. In DNA form, the CDR3 reads TGTGCCAGCAGTCTTGGGGATTTGCCCCAGGACACCATATATTTT.

Only a few counts were recorded for this clonotype. The chain has TRBV6-1 and TRBJ2-5, with 8 bases lining up with TRBD1. CDR1 is MNHNS, CDR2 SASEGT, per germline. The V gene end was trimmed by 5 bases and the J gene end by 4 bases; junction bases not matched to a gene: 6. CDR3 length: 14 amino acids. The CDR3 nucleotides read TGTGCCAGCAGTAACGGACAGGGTAGAGAGACCCAGTACTTC. As protein: CASSNGQGRETQYF.

This clonotype showed up just a few times. The chain combines TRBV2 with TRBJ2-2, with no clear D. Germline V gene data show CDR1 as SNHLY and CDR2 as FYNNEI. CDR3 length: 12 residues. Deletions cut 8 bases from V and 2 bases from J, with 6 bases between. This chain's CDR3 is CASGLNTGELFF. In nucleotides, the CDR3 is TGTGCCAGCGGCCTTAACACCGGGGAGCTGTTTTTT.

This clonotype was seen more than once but under ten times. The gene calls are TRBV7-2 and TRBJ2-1; D remains unclear. Germline CDR1 reads SGHTA; CDR2 reads FQGNSA. The CDR3 length is 13 residues. The V end lost 7 bases, the J end lost 4 bases, and 11 bases lay between the germline ends. CDR3 coding DNA: TGTGCCAGCACCAAAAGGGAATACAATGAGCAGTTCTTC. It yields the protein CASTKREYNEQFF.

This clonotype was counted a single time. One base away lies a much larger clone, so this may be a sequencing read error. The rearrangement links TRBV18 to TRBJ2-5; D ambiguous. The CDR3 extends over 14 amino acids. From germline, CDR1 is KGHSH and CDR2 LQKENI. The germline V and J ends were trimmed by 2 bases and 7 bases, with 14 bases remaining between them. The CDR3 DNA reads TGTGCCAGCTCACCAATCTTGGAAATGAGGACCCAGTACTTC. It specifies CASSPILEMRTQYF.

This clonotype was counted ten times or more. The rearrangement links TRBV29-1 to TRBJ2-1; D possibly matches TRBD1 or TRBD2 (10 bases each). Trimming took 4 bases from V and 12 from J, leaving 40 bases between them. The V gene's germline CDR1 is SQVTM and CDR2 ANQGSEA. The CDR3 consists of 20 residues. The CDR3 region has the DNA TGCAGCGTTGTCTTTTGGGGACAGGACAGGGGGGAACTAGCGGGACTCGGGCAGTTCTTC. Its translation: CSVVFWGQDRGELAGLGQFF.

This clonotype has more than one count but fewer than ten. CDR3 in amino acids: CASSQAASGRADEQYF. The CDR3, as DNA: TGCGCCAGCAGCCAAGCGGCTAGCGGGAGGGCCGACGAGCAGTACTTC. The rearrangement joins TRBV4-1 to TRBJ2-7, with 12 bases lining up with TRBD2. After removal of 1 base from V and 5 bases from J, the junction contained 6 bases not matched to a gene. In germline, CDR1 is MGHRA, CDR2 YSYEKL. The CDR3 is made up of 16 amino acids.

The gene calls are TRBV20-1 and TRBJ2-2, with 7 bases identical to TRBD2. In germline, CDR1 is DFQATT, CDR2 SNEGSKA (reference sequence). J lost 4 bases, V lost 6 bases, and 11 bases had no gene match. This CDR3 has 15 residues. CDR3 protein: CSAYRNLAATGELFF. As DNA, the CDR3 is TGCAGTGCCTACAGGAATCTAGCGGCCACCGGGGAGCTGTTTTTT.

The chain employs TRBV4-1 and TRBJ2-3; 9 bases map to TRBD2. Trimming took 0 bases from V and 6 from J; bases not matched to a gene: 4. The CDR3 runs to 15 residues. Germline assignment: CDR1 MGHRA and CDR2 YSYEKL. The DNA for the CDR3 is TGCGCCAGCAGCCAAGAACCTAGCGGGATTGATACGCAGTATTTT. It translates to CASSQEPSGIDTQYF.

The chain is built from TRBV5-6 and TRBJ2-5, with 9 bases matching TRBD1. CDR1 SGHDT and CDR2 YYEEEE come from the germline V gene. The CDR3 runs to 15 residues. J lost 5 bases, V lost 2 bases, and 7 bases had no gene match. This chain's CDR3 is CASSFPGTGRETQYF. In DNA form, the CDR3 reads TGTGCCAGCAGCTTCCCCGGGACAGGGAGGGAGACCCAGTACTTC.

This rearrangement joins TRBV4-2 to TRBJ2-7; 7 nucleotides match TRBD2. After removal of 3 bases from V and 3 bases from J, the junction contained 8 bases not matched to a gene. The CDR3 has 15 residues. Germline V gene sequence: CDR1 LGHNA, CDR2 YNFKEQ. The CDR3 bases are TGTGCCAGCAGCCACCAAAGCGGACTAGACTACGAGCAGTACTTC. As protein: CASSHQSGLDYEQYF.

J is TRBJ2-1 and V is TRBV29-1; D is uncertain. Gene TRBJ2-7 matches the end of the DNA better, so the J call may be wrong. The CDR3 totals 12 residues. CDR1 is SQVTM, CDR2 ANQGSEA, per germline. The CDR3 reads CSVEDQAFGQYF. The CDR3 DNA reads as TGCAGCGTTGAAGATCAGGCTTTTGGGCAGTACTTC.

This clonotype was seen many times. The chain has TRBV12-3 or TRBV12-4 and TRBJ2-7, with D unclear. This CDR3 is built from 11 residues. Trimming cost V 4 bases and J 4 bases, with 5 bases left between them. The CDR3: CASSSGYEQYF. As DNA, the CDR3 is TGTGCCAGCAGTTCCGGATACGAGCAGTACTTC.

This clonotype was detected only a few times. The chain uses TRBV12-3 or TRBV12-4 and TRBJ2-7; TRBD1 aligns across 9 bases. The J segment lost 4 bases and the V segment lost 6 bases, leaving 7 bases of the junction unmatched. This CDR3 is built from 14 residues. The CDR3 loop is CASRLTGGTYEQYF. The CDR3 DNA follows: TGTGCCAGCAGACTGACAGGGGGAACTTACGAGCAGTACTTC.

The CDR3 sequence: CASSQGGIAGGLNEQFF. The DNA of the CDR3 is TGTGCCAGCAGCCAAGGCGGGATAGCGGGAGGTCTCAATGAGCAGTTCTTC. This chain links TRBV3-1 with TRBJ2-5; 10 nucleotides match TRBD2. Near its end, the DNA agrees better with TRBJ2-1, so the J call may be wrong. The CDR3 loop spans 17 amino acids. Germline lookup yields CDR1 LGHDT and CDR2 YNNKEL (reference sequence).

Here the CDR3 DNA reads TGTGCCAGCACCGGACAGGGCTTTCAGCCCCAGCATTTT. It yields the protein CASTGQGFQPQHF. The V gene is TRBV6-6, the J gene TRBJ1-5; 8 bases match TRBD1. The CDR3 runs to 13 residues. The germline CDR1 and CDR2 sequences are MNHNY and SVGAGI (reference sequence). V was pared by 7 bases and J by 6 bases, with 5 bases of the junction left unmatched.

This clonotype was seen more than once but under ten times. J is TRBJ2-3 and V is TRBV20-1; tentative D call: TRBD2 (6 bases). Trimming took off 1 base at V and 3 bases at J, with 8 bases between the two ends. The CDR3 consists of 13 residues. Germline assignment: CDR1 DFQATT and CDR2 SNEGSKA (reference sequence). The CDR3 DNA reads TGCAGTGCTAGAGCCAGCGGGACAGATACGCAGTATTTT. This sequence encodes CSARASGTDTQYF.

This clonotype was seen only a few times. V usage is TRBV7-3 and J usage is TRBJ2-7; D may be TRBD2 (6 bases). V was shortened by 11 bases and J by 3 bases, with 20 bases between the two germline ends. The CDR3 totals 14 residues. Germline V gives CDR1 SGHTA, CDR2 FQGTGA. CDR3 coding DNA: TGTGCCTCCAACGGGCGGCGGGGCGACTACGAGCAGTACTTC. Its translation is CASNGRRGDYEQYF.

The V gene is TRBV5-1, the J gene TRBJ2-1, with D possibly TRBD2 on 6 matching bases. The CDR3 is 16 residues long. The germline V and J ends were trimmed by 3 bases and 0 bases, with 13 bases remaining between them. From germline, CDR1 is SGHRS and CDR2 YFSETQ. CDR3 protein: CASSWGDSFSYNEQFF. The DNA of the CDR3 is TGCGCCAGCAGCTGGGGGGACTCCTTCTCCTACAATGAGCAGTTCTTC. Complete variable domain (other parts from reference TRBV5-1 and TRBJ2-1): KAGVTQTPRYLIKTRGQQVTLSCSPISGHRSVSWYQQTPGQGLQFLFEYFSETQRNKGNFPGRFSGRQFSNSRSEMNVSTLELGDSALYLCASSWGDSFSYNEQFFGPGTRLTVL.

The CDR3 DNA reads TGTGCCAGCAGCAAAACACCAGGGGGTCCGGGAAACATTCAGTACTTC. Its translation: CASSKTPGGPGNIQYF. The V gene is TRBV5-6, the J gene TRBJ2-4, with TRBD1 matching over 7 bases. J lost 6 bases, V lost 4 bases, and 13 bases had no gene match. The germline V gene encodes CDR1 SGHDT and CDR2 YYEEEE. The CDR3 contains 16 residues.

The rearrangement joins TRBV7-6 to TRBJ2-5, with D tentatively TRBD1 (5 bases). The germline V gene has CDR1 SGHVS and CDR2 FNYEAQ. The length of the CDR3 is 16 residues. Trimming removed 2 bases from V and 5 bases from J, with 18 bases in between. CDR3 loop: CASSLSQSQGSETQYF. For the CDR3, the DNA is TGTGCCAGCAGCTTAAGCCAATCCCAGGGCTCTGAGACCCAGTACTTC.

The rearrangement links TRBV20-1 to TRBJ2-3, with 9 bases identical to TRBD2. The CDR3 totals 16 residues. Germline loops: CDR1 DFQATT, CDR2 SNEGSKA (reference sequence). Trimming took 3 bases from V and 0 from J; bases not matched to a gene: 7. The CDR3 loop reads CSASKREDSSTDTQYF. The CDR3 coding sequence is TGCAGTGCTAGTAAGCGGGAGGATTCTAGCACAGATACGCAGTATTTT.

J is TRBJ2-1 and V is TRBV6-6; TRBD2 is a possible D gene (6 bases). From germline, CDR1 is MNHNY and CDR2 SVGAGI (reference sequence). V was pared by 6 bases and J by 9 bases, with 15 bases between. This CDR3 has 13 residues. CDR3 region: CASSPRDSGEQFF. In DNA, the CDR3 is TGTGCCAGCAGCCCCAGAGATAGCGGTGAGCAGTTCTTC.

The V gene is TRBV29-1, the J gene TRBJ1-4; 10 bases are a match to TRBD1. V trimming: 6 bases; J trimming: 7 bases; junction bases outside the gene matches: 5. The CDR3 has 13 residues. Germline-derived CDR1 and CDR2 are SQVTM and ANQGSEA. Here the CDR3 reads CSVAGTGVEKLFF. As DNA, the CDR3 is TGCAGCGTGGCCGGGACAGGGGTTGAAAAACTGTTTTTT.

The V and J genes are TRBV6-6 and TRBJ1-1; TRBD1 is a possible D gene (5 bases). Germline V CDR1 and CDR2: MNHNY, SVGAGI (reference sequence). Trimming removed 4 bases at V and 0 bases at J, with 12 bases between. The CDR3 contains 15 residues. CDR3 sequence (DNA): TGTGCCAGCAGTTCTCGAGGACAAATGAACACTGAAGCTTTCTTT. Amino acid sequence: CASSSRGQMNTEAFF.